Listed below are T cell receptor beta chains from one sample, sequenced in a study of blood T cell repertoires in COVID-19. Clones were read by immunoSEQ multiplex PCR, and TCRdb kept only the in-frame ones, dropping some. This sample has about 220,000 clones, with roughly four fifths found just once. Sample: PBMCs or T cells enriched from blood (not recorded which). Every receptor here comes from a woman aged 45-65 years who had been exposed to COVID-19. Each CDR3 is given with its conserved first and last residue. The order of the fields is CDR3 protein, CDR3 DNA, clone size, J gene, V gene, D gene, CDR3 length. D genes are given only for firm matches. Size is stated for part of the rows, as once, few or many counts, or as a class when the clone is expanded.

CATSDVGLANYNEQFF TGTGCCACCAGTGATGTGGGACTAGCCAACTACAATGAGCAGTTCTTC . TRBJ2-1 TRBV24-1 TRBD2 16
CASSRLYEQYF TGTGCCAGCAGTCGTCTGTACGAGCAGTACTTC . TRBJ2-7 TRBV2 . 11
CASSMGQGGAETQYF TGTGCCAGCAGCATGGGACAGGGGGGGGCAGAGACCCAGTACTTC . TRBJ2-5 TRBV11-3 TRBD1 15
CASAAPRRAGAIGELFF TGTGCTAGTGCCGCCCCGAGGCGAGCGGGGGCAATCGGGGAGCTGTTTTTT few TRBJ2-2 TRBV12-5 TRBD2 17
CASSVILNEQFF TGTGCCAGCAGCGTGATACTCAATGAGCAGTTCTTC . TRBJ2-1 TRBV12-3/TRBV12-4 . 12
CASSKEMGRDYGYTF TGTGCCAGCAGCAAAGAGATGGGCAGGGACTATGGCTACACCTTC . TRBJ1-2 TRBV21-1 . 15
CASSHRGDLNEKLFF TGTGCCAGCAGTCACAGGGGAGACCTTAATGAAAAACTGTTTTTT . TRBJ1-4 TRBV3-1/TRBV3-2 TRBD1 15
CAIGTAPKDTQYF TGTGCCATCGGGACAGCCCCAAAAGATACGCAGTATTTT . TRBJ2-3 TRBV10-3 TRBD1 13
CASSLDTGRSYGYTF TGTGCCAGCAGCTTAGATACAGGGCGGAGTTATGGCTACACCTTC . TRBJ1-2 TRBV7-2 . 15
CAISDMTGFGGYTF TGTGCCATCAGTGACATGACAGGGTTCGGCGGCTACACCTTC . TRBJ1-2 TRBV10-3 TRBD1 14
CASRLGQGYTGELFF TGCGCCAGCAGGTTGGGACAGGGATACACCGGGGAGCTGTTTTTT . TRBJ2-2 TRBV5-1 TRBD1 15
CASSDGSAESRNEQFF TGTGCCAGCAGTGATGGTTCTGCAGAATCCCGCAATGAGCAGTTCTTC . TRBJ2-1 TRBV25-1 . 16
CASSNLQGIEAFF TGTGCCAGCTCCAACCTCCAGGGGATTGAAGCTTTCTTT . TRBJ1-1 TRBV12-3/TRBV12-4 . 13
CASSEAGPTPGNTIYF TGTGCCAGCAGTGAAGCGGGCCCCACACCTGGAAACACCATATATTTT once TRBJ1-3 TRBV6-1 . 16
CASTRGGVDGGYTF TGTGCCAGTACAAGAGGCGGCGTCGACGGCGGCTACACCTTC . TRBJ1-2 TRBV19 . 14
CASSLLGTSGPANTGELFF TGCGCCAGCAGCTTGCTGGGGACTAGCGGACCTGCGAACACCGGGGAGCTGTTTTTT . TRBJ2-2 TRBV5-1 TRBD2 19
CASSYSRLYQPQHF TGTGCCAGCAGTTACTCGAGACTTTATCAGCCCCAGCATTTT . TRBJ1-5 TRBV6-2/TRBV6-3 . 14
CASSPAPGFGNQPQHF TGTGCCAGCAGTCCTGCTCCGGGTTTTGGCAATCAGCCCCAGCATTTT . TRBJ1-5 TRBV7-2 . 16
CASSRDRSYEQYF TGTGCCAGCAGCCGAGACCGGAGCTACGAGCAGTACTTC . TRBJ2-7 TRBV7-3 . 13
CASSINRGSSTGNTIYF TGTGCCAGCAGCATAAACAGGGGAAGCAGCACTGGAAACACCATATATTTT few TRBJ1-3 TRBV5-7 TRBD1 17
CASRGQGNEQFF TGCGCCAGCAGGGGGCAGGGCAATGAGCAGTTCTTC many TRBJ2-1 TRBV5-1 . 12
CASSSQGVTNEKLFF TGTGCCAGCAGCTCCCAAGGGGTTACTAATGAAAAACTGTTTTTT . TRBJ1-4 TRBV9 . 15
CASSLRTGGTYEQYF TGTGCCAGCAGTTTAAGGACAGGGGGCACGTACGAGCAGTACTTC . TRBJ2-7 TRBV27 TRBD1 15
CAWSVRRGEGYTF TGTGCCTGGAGTGTCAGGAGGGGTGAAGGCTACACCTTC . TRBJ1-2 TRBV30 . 13
CASSLSASGGNYGYTF TGTGCCAGCAGCCTCTCGGCTAGCGGGGGGAACTATGGCTACACCTTC . TRBJ1-2 TRBV27 . 16
CAISDRVTQYF TGTGCCATCAGTGACCGCGTGACCCAGTACTTC . TRBJ2-5 TRBV10-3 . 11
CAWSVQGMSYGYTF TGTGCCTGGAGTGTACAGGGGATGAGCTATGGCTACACCTTC . TRBJ1-2 TRBV30 TRBD1 14
CASSAGGPHTEAFF TGTGCCAGCAGTGCAGGGGGGCCCCACACTGAAGCTTTCTTT few TRBJ1-1 TRBV2 TRBD1 14
CASRGRGKETQYF TGTGCCAGCAGGGGTAGGGGGAAAGAGACCCAGTACTTC . TRBJ2-5 TRBV2 . 13
CASSLREAEAFF TGTGCCAGCAGTTTACGGGAGGCTGAAGCTTTCTTT . TRBJ1-1 TRBV12-3/TRBV12-4 . 12
CASSSRTGGQETQYF TGTGCCAGTAGTTCCCGGACAGGGGGCCAAGAGACCCAGTACTTC . TRBJ2-5 TRBV19 TRBD1 15
CASSLYVSYGYTF TGTGCCAGCAGCTTGTATGTCAGCTATGGCTACACCTTC . TRBJ1-2 TRBV5-5 . 13
CATSDLNSPNTGELFF TGTGCCACCAGTGATTTAAACAGCCCGAACACCGGGGAGCTGTTTTTT once TRBJ2-2 TRBV24-1 . 16
CASRTAAGEKLFF TGTGCCAGTAGAACAGCGGCCGGGGAAAAACTGTTTTTT . TRBJ1-4 TRBV19 . 13
CASSFFKGGVEAFF TGTGCCAGCAGCTTTTTTAAGGGAGGGGTGGAAGCTTTCTTT . TRBJ1-1 TRBV5-4 . 14
CSVLQGAGNTIYF TGCAGCGTCCTACAGGGGGCTGGAAACACCATATATTTT . TRBJ1-3 TRBV29-1 TRBD1 13
CASSQEGGPGAQYF TGCGCCAGCAGCCAAGAAGGAGGACCCGGTGCGCAGTATTTT . TRBJ2-3 TRBV4-3 . 14
CASSLGGTGATHYGYTF TGTGCCAGCAGCTTGGGCGGGACAGGGGCAACTCACTATGGCTACACCTTC . TRBJ1-2 TRBV5-6 TRBD1 17
CASSPRLAGAADTQYF TGTGCCAGCAGCCCCCGACTAGCGGGGGCGGCAGATACGCAGTATTTT . TRBJ2-3 TRBV14 TRBD2 16
CASSQGQVTQPQHF TGCGCCAGCAGCCAAGGACAGGTGACTCAGCCCCAGCATTTT . TRBJ1-5 TRBV4-3 . 14
CASSFSGGPETQYF TGTGCCAGCAGCTTTTCAGGGGGCCCAGAGACCCAGTACTTC few TRBJ2-5 TRBV7-9 TRBD1 14
CASIPGTGHGTEAFF TGTGCCAGTATACCCGGGACAGGTCATGGCACTGAAGCTTTCTTT . TRBJ1-1 TRBV19 TRBD1 15
CASRSSSGVGGYTF TGTGCCAGCAGGTCCTCGTCAGGGGTCGGTGGCTACACCTTC . TRBJ1-2 TRBV5-5 . 14
CASSYSGGAGEAFF TGTGCCAGCAGTTACTCCGGTGGCGCAGGAGAAGCTTTCTTT . TRBJ1-1 TRBV6-5 . 14
CASLPGEGTETQYF TGTGCCAGCTTACCAGGGGAGGGAACGGAGACCCAGTACTTC . TRBJ2-5 TRBV18 . 14
CASSSGTGVFQETQYF TGTGCCAGCAGCTCGGGGACAGGGGTTTTTCAAGAGACCCAGTACTTC . TRBJ2-5 TRBV7-2 TRBD1 16
CASSLVGGFNNEQFF TGCGCCAGCAGTCTTGTTGGGGGGTTTAACAATGAGCAGTTCTTC . TRBJ2-1 TRBV5-1 . 15
CASSDSRVDNEQYF TGTGCCAGCAGTGACTCCAGGGTAGACAACGAGCAGTACTTC . TRBJ2-7 TRBV25-1 . 14
CASSLTSSGIWGEQFF TGTGCCAGCAGCTTAACTTCTAGCGGGATTTGGGGTGAGCAGTTCTTC once TRBJ2-1 TRBV7-9 TRBD2 16
CASSLGGANTGELFF TGCGCCAGCAGTCTAGGGGGGGCGAACACCGGGGAGCTGTTTTTT . TRBJ2-2 TRBV10-2 . 15
CASSLARENTIYF TGTGCCAGCAGCTTAGCCCGGGAGAACACCATATATTTT once TRBJ1-3 TRBV7-2 . 13
CATSDSDRVNYNEQFF TGTGCCACCAGTGATTCGGACAGGGTGAACTACAATGAGCAGTTCTTC . TRBJ2-1 TRBV24-1 TRBD1 16
CASSDGEYSHQPQHF TGTGCCAGCAGTGACGGGGAGTACTCCCATCAGCCCCAGCATTTT . TRBJ1-5 TRBV6-1 . 15
CAWSLSGGRADTQYF TGTGCCTGGAGTCTTAGCGGGGGGAGGGCAGATACGCAGTATTTT . TRBJ2-3 TRBV30 TRBD2 15
CASSPRTSGGAVTEQYF TGTGCCAGCAGCCCACGGACTAGCGGGGGGGCAGTAACGGAGCAGTACTTC . TRBJ2-7 TRBV13 TRBD2 17
CASSSQRGVRNEQFF TGTGCCAGCAGCTCCCAGCGGGGGGTGCGCAATGAGCAGTTCTTC . TRBJ2-1 TRBV11-2 TRBD2 15
CASSFFPSGTGNEKLFF TGTGCCAGCAGTTTCTTCCCCTCCGGGACAGGGAATGAAAAACTGTTTTTT . TRBJ1-4 TRBV27 TRBD1 17
CASTSVWNTEAFF TGTGCCAGCACGTCAGTCTGGAACACTGAAGCTTTCTTT . TRBJ1-1 TRBV2 . 13
CASSGGALSSYNSPLHF TGTGCCAGCAGCGGAGGGGCCTTAAGCTCCTATAATTCACCCCTCCACTTT . TRBJ1-6 TRBV2 . 17
CASSPGRAGWTQYF TGTGCCAGTAGTCCCGGCAGGGCTGGGTGGACCCAGTACTTC . TRBJ2-5 TRBV19 . 14